The clone carrying this TCR beta chain was detected only a few times. The sample comes from a study of T cells after yellow fever vaccination. Background on the study: It was SMART-Seq v4 Ultra Low Input that prepared the fractions with low cell numbers.

One entry per CDR3 protein, called by TCRdb with MiXCR from the 5' RACE reads. The sample has hundreds of thousands of distinct CDR3 sequences; roughly 21% are singletons. This CDR3 has 13 residues. Germline V gene data show CDR1 as MNHNS and CDR2 as SASEGT. Unmatched junction bases numbered 6, after V lost 8 bases and J lost 6 bases. This clonotype was obtained from a man aged 30 to 39 who received the YFV17D yellow fever vaccine. This sample comprised PBMCs, obtained 15 days after the yellow fever booster vaccination. The genes are TRBV6-1 and TRBJ2-7, with 11 bases identical to TRBD2. The CDR3 protein is CASSGLAASEQYF. For the CDR3, the DNA is TGTGCCAGCTCGGGACTAGCGGCCTCCGAGCAGTACTTC.